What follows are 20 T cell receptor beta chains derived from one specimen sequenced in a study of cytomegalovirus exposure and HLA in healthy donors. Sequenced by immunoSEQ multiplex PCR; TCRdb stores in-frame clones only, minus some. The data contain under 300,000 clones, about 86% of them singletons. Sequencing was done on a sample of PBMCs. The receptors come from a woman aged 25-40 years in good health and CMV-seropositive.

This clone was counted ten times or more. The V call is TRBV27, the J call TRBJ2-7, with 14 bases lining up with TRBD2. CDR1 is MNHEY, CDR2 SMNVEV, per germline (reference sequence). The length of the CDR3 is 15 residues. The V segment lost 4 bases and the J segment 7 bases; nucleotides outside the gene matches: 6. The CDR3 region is CASSSWTSGRPEQYF. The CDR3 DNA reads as TGTGCCAGCAGTTCCTGGACTAGCGGGAGGCCTGAGCAGTACTTC.

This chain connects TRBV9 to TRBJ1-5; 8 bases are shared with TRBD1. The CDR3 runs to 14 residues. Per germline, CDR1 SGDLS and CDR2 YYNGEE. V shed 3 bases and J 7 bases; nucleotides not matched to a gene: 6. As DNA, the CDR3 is TGTGCCAGCAGCGCAGGGACAGGAGGCCAGCCCCAGCATTTT. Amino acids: CASSAGTGGQPQHF.

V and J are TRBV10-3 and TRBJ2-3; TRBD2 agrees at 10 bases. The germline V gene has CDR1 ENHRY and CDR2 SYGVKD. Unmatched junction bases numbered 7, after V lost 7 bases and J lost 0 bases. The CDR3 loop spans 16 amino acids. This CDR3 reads CAINGPSGSSTDTQYF. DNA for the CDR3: TGTGCCATCAATGGCCCTAGCGGGAGTAGCACAGATACGCAGTATTTT.

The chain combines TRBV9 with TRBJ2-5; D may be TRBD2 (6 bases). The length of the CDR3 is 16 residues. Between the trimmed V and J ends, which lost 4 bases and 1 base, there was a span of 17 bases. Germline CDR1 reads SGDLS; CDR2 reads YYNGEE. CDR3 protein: CASSLYAGDFQETQYF. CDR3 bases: TGTGCCAGCAGCTTATATGCCGGGGACTTCCAAGAGACCCAGTACTTC.

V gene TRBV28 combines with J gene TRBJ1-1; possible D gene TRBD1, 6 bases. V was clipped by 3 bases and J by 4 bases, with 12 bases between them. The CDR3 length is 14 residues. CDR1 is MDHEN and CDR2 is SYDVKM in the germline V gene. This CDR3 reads CASSLIQGSTEAFF. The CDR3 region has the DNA TGTGCCAGCAGTTTGATACAGGGCTCCACTGAAGCTTTCTTT.

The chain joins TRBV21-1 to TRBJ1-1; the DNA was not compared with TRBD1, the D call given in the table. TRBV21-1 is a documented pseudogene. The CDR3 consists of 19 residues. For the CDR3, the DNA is TGTGCCAGCAGTCAAAGCAGGGGACAGGGCCAGAGATTGAACACTGAAGCTTTCTTT. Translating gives CASSQSRGQGQRLNTEAFF.

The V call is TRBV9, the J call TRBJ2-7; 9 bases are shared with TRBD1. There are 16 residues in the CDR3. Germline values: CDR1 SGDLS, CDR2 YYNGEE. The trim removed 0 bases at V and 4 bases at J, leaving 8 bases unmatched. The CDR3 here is CASSVEQGARRYEQYF. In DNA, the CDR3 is TGTGCCAGCAGCGTAGAACAGGGGGCGAGAAGGTACGAGCAGTACTTC.

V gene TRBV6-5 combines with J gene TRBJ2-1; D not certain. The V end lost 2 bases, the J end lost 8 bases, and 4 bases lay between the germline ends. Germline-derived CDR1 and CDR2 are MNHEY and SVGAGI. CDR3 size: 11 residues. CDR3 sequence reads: CASSYSHEQFF. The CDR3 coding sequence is TGTGCCAGCAGTTACAGCCATGAGCAGTTCTTC.

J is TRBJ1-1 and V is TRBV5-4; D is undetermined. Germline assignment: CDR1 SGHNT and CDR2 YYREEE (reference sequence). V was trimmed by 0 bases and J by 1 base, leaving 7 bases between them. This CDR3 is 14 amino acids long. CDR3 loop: CASSLGQENTEAFF. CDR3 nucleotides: TGTGCCAGCAGCTTGGGGCAGGAGAACACTGAAGCTTTCTTT.

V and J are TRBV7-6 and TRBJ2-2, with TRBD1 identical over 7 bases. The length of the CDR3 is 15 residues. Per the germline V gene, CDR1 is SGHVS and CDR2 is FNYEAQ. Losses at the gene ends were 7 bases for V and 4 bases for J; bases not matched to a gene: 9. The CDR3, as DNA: TGTGCCAGCATCCGAACAGGGGCCAGCACCGGGGAGCTGTTTTTT. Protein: CASIRTGASTGELFF.

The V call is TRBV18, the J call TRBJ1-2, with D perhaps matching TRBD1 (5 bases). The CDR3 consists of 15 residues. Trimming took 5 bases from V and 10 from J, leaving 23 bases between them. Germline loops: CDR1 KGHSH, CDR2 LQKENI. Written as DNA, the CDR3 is TGTGCCAGCTCAGAATCTTCAGGGTACAGAGCTCTCTACACCTTC. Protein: CASSESSGYRALYTF.

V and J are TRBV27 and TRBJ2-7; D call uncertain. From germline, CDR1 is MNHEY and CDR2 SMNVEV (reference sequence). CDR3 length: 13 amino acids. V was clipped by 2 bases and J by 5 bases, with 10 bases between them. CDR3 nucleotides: TGTGCCAGCAGTTTAGGTGGGCCAGACGAGCAGTACTTC. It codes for CASSLGGPDEQYF.

CDR3 sequence (DNA): TGTGCCAGCAGCGTTGGACTAGCGGGTACTTTCGATACGCAGTATTTT. Protein sequence: CASSVGLAGTFDTQYF. The chain couples TRBV9 to TRBJ2-3, with 11 bases that match TRBD2. There are 16 residues in the CDR3. Germline loops: CDR1 SGDLS, CDR2 YYNGEE. V lost 2 bases and J lost 6; bases outside the gene matches: 8.

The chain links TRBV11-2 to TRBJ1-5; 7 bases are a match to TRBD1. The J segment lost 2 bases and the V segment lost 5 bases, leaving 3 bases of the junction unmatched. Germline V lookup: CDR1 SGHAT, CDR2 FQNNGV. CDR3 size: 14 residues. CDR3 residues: CASSQGQGNQPQHF. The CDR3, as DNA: TGTGCCAGCAGCCAAGGACAGGGCAATCAGCCCCAGCATTTT.

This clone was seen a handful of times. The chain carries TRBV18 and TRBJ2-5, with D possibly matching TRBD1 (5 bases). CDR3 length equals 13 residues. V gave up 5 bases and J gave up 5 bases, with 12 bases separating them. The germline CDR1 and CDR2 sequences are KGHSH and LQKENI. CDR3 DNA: TGTGCCAGCTCAAATCCGACAGTTGAGACCCAGTACTTC. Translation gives CASSNPTVETQYF.

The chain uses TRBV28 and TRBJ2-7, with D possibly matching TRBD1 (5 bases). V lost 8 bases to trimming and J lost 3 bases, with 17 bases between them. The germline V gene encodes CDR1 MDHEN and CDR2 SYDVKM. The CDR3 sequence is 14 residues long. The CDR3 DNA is TGTGCCAGCTCCGTAAGGACAAGCATCTACGAGCAGTACTTC. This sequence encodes CASSVRTSIYEQYF.

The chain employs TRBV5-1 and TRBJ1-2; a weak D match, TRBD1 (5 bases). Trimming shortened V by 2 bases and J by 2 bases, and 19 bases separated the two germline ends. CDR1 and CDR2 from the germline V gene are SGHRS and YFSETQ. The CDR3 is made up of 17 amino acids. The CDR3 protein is CASSFPGGVPPNYGYTF. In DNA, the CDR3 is TGCGCCAGCAGCTTCCCCGGGGGGGTGCCACCCAACTATGGCTACACCTTC.

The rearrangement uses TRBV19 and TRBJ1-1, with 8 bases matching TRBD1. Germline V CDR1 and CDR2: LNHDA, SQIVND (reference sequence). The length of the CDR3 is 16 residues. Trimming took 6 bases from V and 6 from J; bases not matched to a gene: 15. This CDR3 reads CASSPGQGRFESEAFF. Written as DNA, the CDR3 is TGTGCCAGTAGCCCCGGACAGGGTAGGTTCGAGTCTGAAGCTTTCTTT.

The CDR3 protein is CASSYGTPGQGYEQYF. CDR3 nucleotides: TGTGCCAGCAGTTACGGGACTCCGGGACAGGGCTACGAGCAGTACTTC. The V gene is TRBV6-5, the J gene TRBJ2-7; 9 nucleotides line up with TRBD1. Trimming at V came to 2 bases and at J to 3 bases, leaving 8 bases not matched to a gene. Germline assignment: CDR1 MNHEY and CDR2 SVGAGI. There are 16 residues in the CDR3.

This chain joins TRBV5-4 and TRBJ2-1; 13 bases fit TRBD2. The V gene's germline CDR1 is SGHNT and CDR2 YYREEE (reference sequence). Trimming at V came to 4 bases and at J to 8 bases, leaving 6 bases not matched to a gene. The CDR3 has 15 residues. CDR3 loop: CASSPGLAGDYEQFF. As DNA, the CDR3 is TGTGCCAGCAGCCCAGGACTAGCGGGAGACTATGAGCAGTTCTTC. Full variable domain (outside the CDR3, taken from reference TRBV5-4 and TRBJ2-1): ETGVTQSPTHLIKTRGQQVTLRCSSQSGHNTVSWYQQALGQGPQFIFQYYREEENGRGNFPPRFSGLQFPNYSSELNVNALELDDSALYLCASSPGLAGDYEQFFGPGTRLTVL.